The 25 T cell receptor beta chains listed next were all sequenced from one sample in a study of monozygotic twins with inflammatory bowel disease. With the 5' RACE reads reprocessed, TCRdb shows one record per CDR3 protein and no DNA. The listing contains about 450,000 distinct CDR3 sequences. Sequenced material: blood. Source of these receptors: a human donor with ulcerative colitis or Crohn's disease, or a healthy co-twin of an affected twin (not recorded which).

J is TRBJ2-1 and V is TRBV5-1; the D call of TRBD1 rests on TCRdb alone, since no DNA is present to check it. Germline values: CDR1 SGHRS, CDR2 YFSETQ. The length of the CDR3 is 15 residues. The CDR3 sequence is CASSLPGASDNEQFF. Based on the CDR3 plus reference TRBV5-1 and TRBJ2-1, the full variable domain is KAGVTQTPRYLIKTRGQQVTLSCSPISGHRSVSWYQQTPGQGLQFLFEYFSETQRNKGNFPGRFSGRQFSNSRSEMNVSTLELGDSALYLCASSLPGASDNEQFFGPGTRLTVL.

V gene TRBV5-1 combines with J gene TRBJ2-3; TCRdb returns TRBD1, unconfirmable since there is no DNA. CDR3 length equals 14 residues. Germline-derived CDR1 and CDR2 are SGHRS and YFSETQ. This CDR3 reads CASRDGQATDTQYF.

The gene calls are TRBV6-6 and TRBJ2-7. The CDR3 has 12 residues. CDR1 is MNHNY and CDR2 is SVGAGI in the germline V gene (reference sequence). The CDR3 is CASSPDMSEQYF.

This chain connects TRBV20-1 to TRBJ1-6. Per the germline V gene, CDR1 is DFQATT and CDR2 is SNEGSKA (reference sequence). The CDR3 has 16 amino acids. The CDR3 reads CSAGTHNHGSNSPLHF.

The chain links TRBV5-1 to TRBJ2-1; no DNA is available, so the TRBD1 call from TCRdb remains unchecked. CDR3 length: 12 residues. Germline CDR1 and CDR2: SGHRS and YFSETQ. CDR3 loop: CASSPGTPEQFF.

The chain recombines TRBV12-3 or TRBV12-4 with TRBJ2-7; the TCRdb call, TRBD1, lacks DNA for checking. The CDR3 consists of 13 residues. CDR3 residues: CASSLVQGNEQYF.

The gene calls are TRBV11-2 and TRBJ2-5; the D call from TCRdb, TRBD2, cannot be confirmed without DNA. The germline CDR1 and CDR2 sequences are SGHAT and FQNNGV. The CDR3 loop spans 16 amino acids. CDR3 in amino acids: CASSWGGTSGKETQYF.

The chain couples TRBV15 to TRBJ2-1; TCRdb picks TRBD1, but there is no DNA to check that call. CDR1 LNHNV and CDR2 YYDKDF come from the germline V gene (reference sequence). This CDR3 spans 16 amino acids. The CDR3 spells CATSPRGDRHYNEQFF.

The chain couples TRBV7-2 to TRBJ1-3. Germline CDR1 is SGHTA and CDR2 is FQGNSA. The CDR3 extends over 15 amino acids. The CDR3 loop reads CASSPDGFSGNTIYF.

This chain joins TRBV29-1 and TRBJ2-3; TCRdb gives TRBD1 as the D gene, but with no DNA this cannot be confirmed. The germline V gene encodes CDR1 SQVTM and CDR2 ANQGSEA. This CDR3 is 13 amino acids long. The CDR3 loop is CSVYREGTDTQYF.

The genes are TRBV7-2 and TRBJ2-2; TCRdb's D gene call, TRBD2, goes unchecked for lack of DNA. Germline V gene lookup returns CDR1 SGHTA and CDR2 FQGNSA. The CDR3 spans 14 residues. CDR3 sequence: CASSGREGAGELFF.

CDR3 amino acids: CAISESGGYEQYF. This chain connects TRBV10-3 to TRBJ2-7; checking the TCRdb D call of TRBD1 is not possible without DNA. In germline, CDR1 is ENHRY, CDR2 SYGVKD. This CDR3 is built from 13 residues.

The rearrangement links TRBV6-5 to TRBJ2-3; TCRdb gives TRBD1 as the D gene, but with no DNA this cannot be confirmed. The CDR3 has 16 amino acids. Looked up from germline, CDR1 is MNHEY and CDR2 is SVGAGI. CDR3 sequence: CASSYSSTGGTDTQYF.

The V and J genes are TRBV28 and TRBJ1-5. This CDR3 region has 12 residues. Germline lookup yields CDR1 MDHEN and CDR2 SYDVKM. CDR3 region: CASSFRVQPQHF. The variable domain in full, completed from reference TRBV28 and TRBJ1-5, reads DVKVTQSSRYLVKRTGEKVFLECVQDMDHENMFWYRQDPGLGLRLIYFSYDVKMKEKGDIPEGYSVSREKKERFSLILESASTNQTSMYLCASSFRVQPQHFGDGTRLSIL.

This chain joins TRBV12-3 or TRBV12-4 and TRBJ1-5. The CDR3 is 13 amino acids. The CDR3: CASRNSGNQPQHF.

The chain employs TRBV10-3 and TRBJ1-6. This CDR3 contains 15 residues. Germline V gene sequence: CDR1 ENHRY, CDR2 SYGVKD. The CDR3 sequence is CAISERDSSNSHLHF.

The chain is built from TRBV3-1 and TRBJ1-1; TCRdb lists TRBD1, though no DNA is available to test this call. The germline CDR1 and CDR2 sequences are LGHDT and YNNKEL (reference sequence). The CDR3 covers 12 residues. The CDR3: CASSPRQGKAFF.

CDR3: CAWSRREGTYNEQFF. The chain recombines TRBV30 with TRBJ2-1; TCRdb lists TRBD2, though no DNA is available to test this call. Germline V gene data show CDR1 as GTSNPN and CDR2 as SVGIG (reference sequence). The CDR3 contains 15 residues.

The genes are TRBV23-1 and TRBJ2-2; absent DNA, TCRdb's TRBD1 call cannot be checked. TRBV23-1 falls under the ORF class, with uncertain function. This CDR3 is built from 15 residues. The CDR3 is CASSQGQGATGELFF.

The chain links TRBV5-1 to TRBJ2-3; TCRdb's D gene call, TRBD2, goes unchecked for lack of DNA. Germline lookup yields CDR1 SGHRS and CDR2 YFSETQ. The CDR3 totals 16 residues. CDR3 protein: CASSLGPSDSTDTQYF.

This chain uses TRBV3-1 with TRBJ2-1; no DNA is available, so the TRBD2 call from TCRdb remains unchecked. Germline CDR1 is LGHDT and CDR2 is YNNKEL (reference sequence). The CDR3 totals 14 residues. This chain's CDR3 is CASSQQRGHNEQFF.

The rearrangement joins TRBV28 to TRBJ2-1; the D call of TRBD1 rests on TCRdb alone, since no DNA is present to check it. The CDR3 spans 14 residues. Germline CDR1 and CDR2: MDHEN and SYDVKM. CDR3 sequence reads: CASSTGRELHEQFF.

The chain combines TRBV29-1 with TRBJ1-5. The CDR3 is 13 amino acids. Germline-derived CDR1 and CDR2 are SQVTM and ANQGSEA. The CDR3 sequence is CSVGGVGNQPQHF.

The chain has TRBV6-5 and TRBJ2-6; the TRBD1 assignment by TCRdb is unverifiable without DNA. CDR3 length: 13 amino acids. Germline V CDR1 and CDR2: MNHEY, SVGAGI. CDR3 loop: CASSWAGANVLTF.

The chain links TRBV5-1 to TRBJ1-2; with no DNA, the TCRdb D assignment of TRBD1 cannot be verified. CDR3 length: 14 residues. Germline V gene lookup returns CDR1 SGHRS and CDR2 YFSETQ. The CDR3 is CASSPDRAGYGYTF.